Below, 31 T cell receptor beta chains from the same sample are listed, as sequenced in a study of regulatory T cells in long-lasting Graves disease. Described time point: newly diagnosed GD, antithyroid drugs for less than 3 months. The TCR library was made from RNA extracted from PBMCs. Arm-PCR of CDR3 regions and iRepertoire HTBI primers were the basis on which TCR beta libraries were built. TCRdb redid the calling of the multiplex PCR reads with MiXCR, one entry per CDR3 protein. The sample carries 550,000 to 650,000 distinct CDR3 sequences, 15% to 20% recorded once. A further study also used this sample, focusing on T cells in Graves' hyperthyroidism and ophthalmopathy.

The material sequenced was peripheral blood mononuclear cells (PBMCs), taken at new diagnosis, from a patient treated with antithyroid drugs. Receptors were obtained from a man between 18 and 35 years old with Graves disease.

The CDR3 loop is CAWSTGPGETQYF. The DNA for the CDR3 is TGTGCCTGGAGTACGGGACCCGGGGAGACCCAGTACTTC. The rearrangement joins TRBV30 to TRBJ2-5, with D possibly called TRBD1 or TRBD2 (5 bases each). The CDR3 totals 13 residues. Germline CDR1 and CDR2: GTSNPN and SVGIG (reference sequence). V dropped 2 bases and J dropped 5 bases, with 12 bases sitting between them.

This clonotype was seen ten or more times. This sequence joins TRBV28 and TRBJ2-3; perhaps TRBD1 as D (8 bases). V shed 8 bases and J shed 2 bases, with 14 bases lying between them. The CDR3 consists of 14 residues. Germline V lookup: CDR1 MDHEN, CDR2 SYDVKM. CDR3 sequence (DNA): TGTGCCAGCGAACAGGGGGGGGACACAGATACGCAGTATTTT. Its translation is CASEQGGDTDTQYF.

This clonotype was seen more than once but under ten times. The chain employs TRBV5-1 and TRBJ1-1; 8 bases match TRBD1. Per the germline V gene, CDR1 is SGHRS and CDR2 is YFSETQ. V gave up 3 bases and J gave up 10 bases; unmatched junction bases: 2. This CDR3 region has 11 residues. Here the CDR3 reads CASSSDRVAFF. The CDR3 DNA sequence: TGCGCCAGCAGCTCGGACAGGGTAGCTTTCTTT.

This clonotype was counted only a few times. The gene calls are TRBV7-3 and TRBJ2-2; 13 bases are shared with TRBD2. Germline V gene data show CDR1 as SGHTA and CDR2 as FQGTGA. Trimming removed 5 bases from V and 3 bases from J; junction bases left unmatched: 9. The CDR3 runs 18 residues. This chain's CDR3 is CASSPGTSGTIDTGELFF. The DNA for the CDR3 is TGTGCCAGCAGCCCGGGGACTAGCGGGACTATCGACACCGGGGAGCTGTTTTTT.

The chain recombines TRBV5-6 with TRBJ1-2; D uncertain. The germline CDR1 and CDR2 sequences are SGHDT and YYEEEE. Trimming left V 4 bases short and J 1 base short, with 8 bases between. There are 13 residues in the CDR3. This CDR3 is CASSPFNNYGYTF. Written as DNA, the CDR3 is TGTGCCAGCAGCCCCTTTAATAACTATGGCTACACCTTC.

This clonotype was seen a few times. In DNA form, the CDR3 reads TGTGCCAGCAGCGTATTGCCTAGCCGCGAGCAGTACTTC. Translated: CASSVLPSREQYF. J is TRBJ2-7 and V is TRBV9; TRBD2 is a possible D gene (5 bases). Trimming took 1 base from V and 6 from J, leaving 11 bases between them. The CDR3 is made up of 13 amino acids. The germline V gene encodes CDR1 SGDLS and CDR2 YYNGEE.

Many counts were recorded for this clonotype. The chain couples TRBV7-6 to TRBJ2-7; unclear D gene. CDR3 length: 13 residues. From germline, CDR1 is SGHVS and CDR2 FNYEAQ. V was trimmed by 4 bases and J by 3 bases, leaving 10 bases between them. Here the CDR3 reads CASSSFVGYEQYF. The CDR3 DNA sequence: TGTGCCAGCAGCTCCTTTGTGGGCTACGAGCAGTACTTC.

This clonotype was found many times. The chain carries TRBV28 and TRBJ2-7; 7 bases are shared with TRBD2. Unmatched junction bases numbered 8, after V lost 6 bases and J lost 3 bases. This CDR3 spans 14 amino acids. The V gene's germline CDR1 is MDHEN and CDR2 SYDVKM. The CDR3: CASRSSSGSYEQYF. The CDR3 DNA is TGTGCCAGCAGGTCTTCTAGCGGCAGCTACGAGCAGTACTTC.

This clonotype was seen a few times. This chain's CDR3 is CASSLDLSGRENEQFF. CDR3 nucleotides: TGTGCCAGCAGCTTGGACTTAAGCGGGAGAGAGAATGAGCAGTTCTTC. This chain links TRBV5-4 with TRBJ2-1, with 8 bases matching TRBD2. This CDR3 is built from 16 residues. Per germline, CDR1 SGHNT and CDR2 YYREEE (reference sequence). The V gene end was trimmed by 0 bases and the J gene end by 7 bases; junction bases not matched to a gene: 9.

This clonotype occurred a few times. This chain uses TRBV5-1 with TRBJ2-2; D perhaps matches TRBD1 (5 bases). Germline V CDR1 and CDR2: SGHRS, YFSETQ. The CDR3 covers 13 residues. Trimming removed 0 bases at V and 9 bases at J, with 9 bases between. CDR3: CASSLDVGRELFF. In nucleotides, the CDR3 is TGCGCCAGCAGCTTGGATGTGGGGCGGGAGCTGTTTTTT.

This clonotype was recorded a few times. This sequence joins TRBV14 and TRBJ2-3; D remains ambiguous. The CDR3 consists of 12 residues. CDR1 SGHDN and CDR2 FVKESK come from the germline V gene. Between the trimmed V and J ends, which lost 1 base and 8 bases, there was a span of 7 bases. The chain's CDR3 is CASSQVTPTQYF. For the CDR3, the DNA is TGTGCCAGCAGCCAAGTTACGCCTACGCAGTATTTT.

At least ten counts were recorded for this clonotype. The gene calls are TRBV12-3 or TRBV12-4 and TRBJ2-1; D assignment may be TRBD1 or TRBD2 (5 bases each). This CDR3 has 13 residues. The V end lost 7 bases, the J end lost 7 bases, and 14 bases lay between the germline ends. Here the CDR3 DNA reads TGTGCCAGCATCCAAGGGACGTATAATGAGCAGTTCTTC. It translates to CASIQGTYNEQFF.

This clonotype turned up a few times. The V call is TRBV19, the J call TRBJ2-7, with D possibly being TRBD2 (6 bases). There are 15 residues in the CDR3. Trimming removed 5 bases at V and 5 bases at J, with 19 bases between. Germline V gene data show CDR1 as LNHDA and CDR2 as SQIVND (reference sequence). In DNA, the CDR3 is TGTGCCAGTAGTCCCTTCGAGACTAGAGCAGACGAGCAGTACTTC. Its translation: CASSPFETRADEQYF.

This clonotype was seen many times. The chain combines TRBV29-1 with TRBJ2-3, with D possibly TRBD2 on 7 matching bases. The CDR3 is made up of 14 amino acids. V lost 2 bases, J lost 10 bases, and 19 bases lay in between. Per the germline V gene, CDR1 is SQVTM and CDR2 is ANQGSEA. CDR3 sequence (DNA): TGCAGCGTTGAAATGGGGGGCGTAGCGGGCTCGCAGTATTTT. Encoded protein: CSVEMGGVAGSQYF.

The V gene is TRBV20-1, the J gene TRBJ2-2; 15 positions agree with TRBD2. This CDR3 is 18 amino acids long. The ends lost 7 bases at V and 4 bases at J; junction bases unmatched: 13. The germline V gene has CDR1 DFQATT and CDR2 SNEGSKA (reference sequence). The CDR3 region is CSVPRTSGRAGGTGELFF. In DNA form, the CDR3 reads TGCAGTGTACCCCGGACTAGCGGGAGGGCCGGTGGCACCGGGGAGCTGTTTTTT.

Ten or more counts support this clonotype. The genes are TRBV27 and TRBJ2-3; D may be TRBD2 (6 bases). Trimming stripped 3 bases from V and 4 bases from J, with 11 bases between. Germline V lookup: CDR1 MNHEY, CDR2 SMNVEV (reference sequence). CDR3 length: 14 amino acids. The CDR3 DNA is TGTGCCAGCAGTTTTAGCAGGGAGGCAGATACGCAGTATTTT. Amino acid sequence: CASSFSREADTQYF.

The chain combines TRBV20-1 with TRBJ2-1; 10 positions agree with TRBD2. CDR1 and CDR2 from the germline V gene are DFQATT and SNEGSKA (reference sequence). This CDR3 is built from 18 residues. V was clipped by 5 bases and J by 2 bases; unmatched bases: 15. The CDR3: CSAGEAPNSGRPYNEQFF. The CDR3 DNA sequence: TGCAGTGCTGGCGAAGCACCCAATAGCGGGAGGCCCTACAATGAGCAGTTCTTC.

The CDR3 DNA reads TGCGCCAGCAGCCAAGAAGCAGGCGCTAGCACTTACAATGAGCAGTTCTTC. Translated, it gives CASSQEAGASTYNEQFF. The V call is TRBV4-1, the J call TRBJ2-1, with D possibly TRBD2 on 5 matching bases. CDR3 length: 17 amino acids. Germline V CDR1 and CDR2: MGHRA, YSYEKL. V was cut by 0 bases and J by 4 bases, with 16 bases left in between.

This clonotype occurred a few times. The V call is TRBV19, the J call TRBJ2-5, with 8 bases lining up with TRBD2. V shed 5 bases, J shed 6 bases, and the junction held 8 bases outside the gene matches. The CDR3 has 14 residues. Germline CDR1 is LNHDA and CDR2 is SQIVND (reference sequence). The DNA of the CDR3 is TGTGCCAGTAGTGAGCCGGGAGGGCCTAAGACCCAGTACTTC. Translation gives CASSEPGGPKTQYF.

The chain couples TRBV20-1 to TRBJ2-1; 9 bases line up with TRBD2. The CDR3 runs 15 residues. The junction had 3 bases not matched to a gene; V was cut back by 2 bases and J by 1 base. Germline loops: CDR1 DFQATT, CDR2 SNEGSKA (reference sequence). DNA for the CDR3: TGCAGTGCTAGAAGCGGGGGGCATTCCTACAATGAGCAGTTCTTC. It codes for CSARSGGHSYNEQFF.

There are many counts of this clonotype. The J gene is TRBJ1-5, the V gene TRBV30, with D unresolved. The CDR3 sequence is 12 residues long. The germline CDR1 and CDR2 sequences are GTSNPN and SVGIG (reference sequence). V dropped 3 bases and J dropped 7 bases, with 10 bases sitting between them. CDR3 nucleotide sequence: TGTGCCTGGAGGGGGATTGGGCAGCCCCAGCATTTT. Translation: CAWRGIGQPQHF.

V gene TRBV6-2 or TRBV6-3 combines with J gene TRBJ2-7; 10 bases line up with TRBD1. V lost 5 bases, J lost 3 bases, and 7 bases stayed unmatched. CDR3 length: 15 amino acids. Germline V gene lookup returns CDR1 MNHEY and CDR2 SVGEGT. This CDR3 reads CASSDGTGADYEQYF. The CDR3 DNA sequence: TGTGCCAGCAGTGACGGGACAGGGGCAGACTACGAGCAGTACTTC.

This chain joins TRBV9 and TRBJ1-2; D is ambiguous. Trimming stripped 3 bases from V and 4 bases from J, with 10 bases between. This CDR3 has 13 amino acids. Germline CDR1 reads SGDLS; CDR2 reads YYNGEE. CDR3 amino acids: CASSAEGRYGYTF. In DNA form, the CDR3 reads TGTGCCAGCAGCGCTGAGGGCCGCTATGGCTACACCTTC.

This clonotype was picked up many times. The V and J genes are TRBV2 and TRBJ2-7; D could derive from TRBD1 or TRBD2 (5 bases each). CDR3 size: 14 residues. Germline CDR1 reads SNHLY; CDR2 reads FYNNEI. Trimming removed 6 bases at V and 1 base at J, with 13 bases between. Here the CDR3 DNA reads TGTGCCAGCAGAACAACGGGACGGTCCTACGAGCAGTACTTC. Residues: CASRTTGRSYEQYF.

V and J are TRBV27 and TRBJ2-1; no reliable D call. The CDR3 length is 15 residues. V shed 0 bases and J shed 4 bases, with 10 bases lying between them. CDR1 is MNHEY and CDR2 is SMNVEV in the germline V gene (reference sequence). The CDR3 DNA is TGTGCCAGCAGTTTATCGGCGACACGTTACAATGAGCAGTTCTTC. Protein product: CASSLSATRYNEQFF.

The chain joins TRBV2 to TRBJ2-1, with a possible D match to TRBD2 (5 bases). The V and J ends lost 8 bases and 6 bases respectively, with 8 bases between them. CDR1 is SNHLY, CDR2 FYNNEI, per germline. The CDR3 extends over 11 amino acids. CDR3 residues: CASDYSNEQFF. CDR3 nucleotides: TGTGCCAGCGACTACTCCAATGAGCAGTTCTTC.

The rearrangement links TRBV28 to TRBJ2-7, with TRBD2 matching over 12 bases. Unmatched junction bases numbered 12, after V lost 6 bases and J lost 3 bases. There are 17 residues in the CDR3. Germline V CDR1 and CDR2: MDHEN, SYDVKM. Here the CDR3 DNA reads TGTGCCAGCAGCCTCCCACTAGCGGGAGGCGTTAGCTACGAGCAGTACTTC. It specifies CASSLPLAGGVSYEQYF.

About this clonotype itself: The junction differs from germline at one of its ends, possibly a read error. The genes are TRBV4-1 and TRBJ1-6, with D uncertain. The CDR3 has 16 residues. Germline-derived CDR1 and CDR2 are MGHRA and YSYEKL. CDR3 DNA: TGCGCCAGCAGCCAAGAATCGATGGGGTATAGTTCACCCCTCCACTTT. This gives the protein CASSQESMGYSSPLHF.

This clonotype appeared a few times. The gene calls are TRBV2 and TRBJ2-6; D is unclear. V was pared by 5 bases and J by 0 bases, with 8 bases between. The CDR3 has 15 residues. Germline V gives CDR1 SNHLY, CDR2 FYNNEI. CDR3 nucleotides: TGTGCCAGCAGTTTTGAACGCTCTGGGGCCAACGTCCTGACTTTC. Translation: CASSFERSGANVLTF. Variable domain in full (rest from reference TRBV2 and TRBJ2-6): EPEVTQTPSHQVTQMGQEVILRCVPISNHLYFYWYRQILGQKVEFLVSFYNNEISEKSEIFDDQFSVERPDGSNFTLKIRSTKLEDSAMYFCASSFERSGANVLTFGAGSRLTVL.

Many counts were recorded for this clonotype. The CDR3 sequence is CASSVQNTGELFF. In nucleotides, the CDR3 is TGCGCCAGCAGTGTGCAGAACACCGGGGAGCTGTTTTTT. The chain carries TRBV10-2 and TRBJ2-2; no clear D gene. The V gene's germline CDR1 is WSHSY and CDR2 SAAADI. This CDR3 comprises 13 residues. V was pared by 4 bases and J by 1 base, with 4 bases between.

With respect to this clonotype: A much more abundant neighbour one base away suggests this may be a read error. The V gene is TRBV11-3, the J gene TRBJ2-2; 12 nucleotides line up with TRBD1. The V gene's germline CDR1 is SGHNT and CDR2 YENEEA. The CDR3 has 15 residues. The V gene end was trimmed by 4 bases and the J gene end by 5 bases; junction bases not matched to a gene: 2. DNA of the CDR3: TGTGCCAGCAGCTCGGGACAGGGGGCGACCGGGGAGCTGTTTTTT. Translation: CASSSGQGATGELFF.